A single sample is the source of the 20 T cell receptor beta chains below, sequenced in a study of T-cell reconstitution after alpha-beta-depleted transplantation in children. Unique molecular identifiers were used in preparing the TCRbeta library. One entry per CDR3 protein results from TCRdb running MiXCR on the PCR reads. The sample yields 230,000 or so distinct CDR3 sequences, approximately 9.8% seen once. This sample comprised PBMCs from the stem cell graft donor, obtained from the stem cell graft. All receptors derive from a human donor who donated a stem cell graft to a child with SCID.

This clonotype has a count of ten or more. The V call is TRBV2, the J call TRBJ1-1, with no clear D. Germline lookup yields CDR1 SNHLY and CDR2 FYNNEI. V was shortened by 2 bases and J by 2 bases, with 12 bases between the two germline ends. The CDR3 runs to 15 residues. The CDR3 is CASSENGRLNTEAFF. CDR3 DNA sequence: TGTGCCAGCAGTGAAAATGGAAGACTAAACACTGAAGCTTTCTTT.

This clonotype has more than one count but fewer than ten. A much larger clone differs by one base, so this may be a read error. This chain connects TRBV7-2 to TRBJ1-5, with a possible D match to TRBD1 (5 bases). Germline values: CDR1 SGHTA, CDR2 FQGNSA. This CDR3 contains 12 residues. The ends were cut back, 5 bases at V and 8 bases at J, with 10 bases in the middle. CDR3 DNA: TGTGCCAGCAGCCTACGGGGGAAGCCCCAGCATTTT. Translating it yields CASSLRGKPQHF.

This clonotype was recorded at least ten times. The chain recombines TRBV18 with TRBJ2-7; 7 nucleotides match TRBD1. J lost 3 bases, V lost 0 bases, and 5 bases had no gene match. This CDR3 has 15 residues. Germline CDR1 and CDR2: KGHSH and LQKENI. CDR3 loop: CASSPPSTGYYEQYF. CDR3 DNA sequence: TGTGCCAGCTCACCACCGTCGACAGGGTACTACGAGCAGTACTTC.

This clonotype occurred many times. The chain uses TRBV7-9 and TRBJ1-6; D is undetermined. Germline values: CDR1 SEHNR, CDR2 FQNEAQ (reference sequence). Trimming left V 5 bases short and J 0 bases short, with 14 bases between. The CDR3 totals 17 residues. The CDR3 loop reads CASSLETAGSYNSPLHF. As DNA, the CDR3 is TGTGCCAGCAGCCTCGAGACGGCAGGCTCCTATAATTCACCCCTCCACTTT.

This clonotype was detected only once. A much bigger clone sits one base away, suggesting this may be a read error. The chain is built from TRBV20-1 and TRBJ2-7; 12 bases line up with TRBD1. CDR3 length: 15 residues. The germline V gene encodes CDR1 DFQATT and CDR2 SNEGSKA (reference sequence). The CDR3 DNA sequence: TGCAGTGCTCGAGGAACCGGGACAGGGGGCTACGAGCATTACTTC. Translation gives CSARGTGTGGYEHYF.

This clonotype was seen ten or more times. The chain is built from TRBV11-1 and TRBJ1-2, with unresolved D. Germline V gene data show CDR1 as SGHAT and CDR2 as FQDESV (reference sequence). The CDR3 totals 17 residues. Deletions cut 1 base from V and 2 bases from J, with 17 bases between. The CDR3 nucleotides are TGTGCCAGCAGCTTAGGACTTGGAGGGAAGACCAACTATGGCTACACCTTC. It encodes CASSLGLGGKTNYGYTF.

This clonotype was observed many times. The genes are TRBV20-1 and TRBJ2-5; TRBD1 is a possible D gene (5 bases). This CDR3 spans 13 amino acids. Looked up from germline, CDR1 is DFQATT and CDR2 is SNEGSKA (reference sequence). Trimming stripped 6 bases from V and 1 base from J, with 12 bases between. CDR3 region: CSADSRFQETQYF. The CDR3 DNA reads TGCAGTGCCGACAGCCGTTTCCAAGAGACCCAGTACTTC.

Ten or more counts support this clonotype. CDR3 bases: TGCGCCAGCAGGGCCCCCACCTGGGACTCACTATACGAGCAGTACTTC. Its translation is CASRAPTWDSLYEQYF. The rearrangement uses TRBV5-1 and TRBJ2-7, with a weak D call TRBD2 (6 bases). Trimming removed 5 bases from V and 4 bases from J, with 22 bases in between. In germline, CDR1 is SGHRS, CDR2 YFSETQ. The CDR3 has 16 residues.

This clonotype was detected ten times or more. The V call is TRBV15, the J call TRBJ2-3, with unresolved D. Germline CDR1 LNHNV, CDR2 YYDKDF (reference sequence). The CDR3 loop spans 15 amino acids. V lost 1 base and J 4 bases, leaving 12 bases between the germline ends. CDR3 residues: CATSRAPNIPDTQYF. The CDR3 DNA follows: TGTGCCACCAGCAGAGCGCCGAATATCCCAGATACGCAGTATTTT. Variable domain in full (rest from reference TRBV15 and TRBJ2-3): DAMVIQNPRYQVTQFGKPVTLSCSQTLNHNVMYWYQQKSSQAPKLLFHYYDKDFNNEADTPDNFQSRRPNTSFCFLDIRSPGLGDTAMYLCATSRAPNIPDTQYFGPGTRLTVL.

The table lists this clonotype with many counts. This sequence joins TRBV6-5 and TRBJ2-3; D could derive from TRBD1 or TRBD2 (5 bases each). Trimming took 0 bases from V and 6 from J, leaving 19 bases between them. Germline V gene data show CDR1 as MNHEY and CDR2 as SVGAGI. The CDR3 is made up of 17 amino acids. CDR3 loop: CASSYSIFTNGGDTQYF. The CDR3 nucleotides are TGTGCCAGCAGTTACTCGATTTTCACGAATGGGGGTGATACGCAGTATTTT.

About this clonotype itself: This clone may be a read error of a much larger clone one base away. The chain joins TRBV4-3 to TRBJ2-3; 10 bases align to TRBD1. This CDR3 has 15 amino acids. Germline V gene lookup returns CDR1 LGHNA and CDR2 YSLEER. V dropped 2 bases and J dropped 4; count of bases not matched to a gene: 3. DNA for the CDR3: TGCGCCAGCAGCCAATCCGGGACAGGGGCAGATACGCAGTATTTT. It translates to CASSQSGTGADTQYF.

This clonotype was seen ten or more times. The J gene is TRBJ1-5, the V gene TRBV5-1, with a weak D call TRBD1 (5 bases). CDR3 length equals 14 residues. Trimming pared 0 bases from V and 5 bases from J, leaving 9 bases between. The germline V gene encodes CDR1 SGHRS and CDR2 YFSETQ. CDR3 DNA sequence: TGCGCCAGCAGCTTGGCCGGGGGAGATCAGCCCCAGCATTTT. The encoded protein is CASSLAGGDQPQHF.

In this sample, this clonotype turned up many times. The gene calls are TRBV7-2 and TRBJ2-3, with 10 bases matching TRBD1. The CDR3 length is 15 residues. Germline V gives CDR1 SGHTA, CDR2 FQGNSA. Unmatched junction bases numbered 8, after V lost 7 bases and J lost 4 bases. The CDR3 sequence: CASNPGQGWADTQYF. Written as DNA, the CDR3 is TGTGCCAGCAACCCGGGACAGGGGTGGGCAGATACGCAGTATTTT.

This clonotype has at least ten counts. The rearrangement joins TRBV5-1 to TRBJ2-5, with 10 nucleotides matching TRBD2. CDR1 and CDR2 from the germline V gene are SGHRS and YFSETQ. Trimming cost V 2 bases and J 5 bases; bases outside gene matches: 9. CDR3 size: 16 residues. CDR3 in DNA: TGCGCCAGCAGCTTACCGGGACTAGCGACGGAGGAGACCCAGTACTTC. It is translated as CASSLPGLATEETQYF.

The gene calls are TRBV4-1 and TRBJ1-5; TRBD1 is a possible D gene (6 bases). Germline values: CDR1 MGHRA, CDR2 YSYEKL. V lost 1 base and J 0 bases, leaving 16 bases between the germline ends. CDR3 length equals 18 residues. CDR3 nucleotides: TGCGCCAGCAGCCAAGTTTTCGGACAGTTGTATAGCAATCAGCCCCAGCATTTT. Amino acid sequence: CASSQVFGQLYSNQPQHF.

This clonotype has at least ten counts. The chain carries TRBV25-1 and TRBJ2-3; weak D call: TRBD1 (5 bases). The CDR3 is 14 amino acids. The V gene's germline CDR1 is MGHDK and CDR2 SYGVNS. V lost 0 bases, J lost 4 bases, and 8 bases lay in between. This CDR3 reads CASSEYLGADTQYF. The DNA for the CDR3 is TGTGCCAGCAGTGAATATTTAGGGGCAGATACGCAGTATTTT.

In its sample, this clonotype was seen many times. The rearrangement uses TRBV5-5 and TRBJ2-7; D not certain. Trimming pared 0 bases from V and 7 bases from J, leaving 8 bases between. The CDR3 loop spans 12 amino acids. Germline values: CDR1 SGHKS, CDR2 YYEKEE (reference sequence). CDR3 bases: TGTGCCAGCAGCTTGGTTTCCGGGGAGCAGTACTTC. This gives the protein CASSLVSGEQYF.

This clonotype was observed a few times. The V gene is TRBV7-2, the J gene TRBJ2-2; 11 bases align to TRBD2. This CDR3 has 16 amino acids. The J segment lost 7 bases and the V segment lost 5 bases, leaving 9 bases of the junction unmatched. Germline CDR1 and CDR2: SGHTA and FQGNSA. CDR3 in amino acids: CASSLSGGAFVGELFF. DNA for the CDR3: TGTGCCAGCAGCCTTAGCGGGGGGGCCTTCGTCGGGGAGCTGTTTTTT.

In regard to this clonotype: A clone one base away is much larger, so this may be a read error. This chain joins TRBV7-3 and TRBJ2-6; perhaps TRBD1 as D (6 bases). The CDR3 consists of 19 residues. Germline CDR1 and CDR2: SGHTA and FQGTGA. CDR3 sequence reads: CASSPKGHLGGSGANVLSF. The CDR3 region has the DNA TGTGCCAGCAGCCCTAAGGGACACCTTGGGGGCTCTGGGGCCAACGTCCTGAGTTTC.

V usage is TRBV2 and J usage is TRBJ2-1, with D possibly matching TRBD1 (5 bases). The V end lost 3 bases, the J end lost 8 bases, and 11 bases lay between the germline ends. In germline, CDR1 is SNHLY, CDR2 FYNNEI. The CDR3 consists of 13 residues. The CDR3 sequence: CASSEPRVYEQFF. Here the CDR3 DNA reads TGTGCCAGCAGTGAGCCCAGGGTCTATGAGCAGTTCTTC.